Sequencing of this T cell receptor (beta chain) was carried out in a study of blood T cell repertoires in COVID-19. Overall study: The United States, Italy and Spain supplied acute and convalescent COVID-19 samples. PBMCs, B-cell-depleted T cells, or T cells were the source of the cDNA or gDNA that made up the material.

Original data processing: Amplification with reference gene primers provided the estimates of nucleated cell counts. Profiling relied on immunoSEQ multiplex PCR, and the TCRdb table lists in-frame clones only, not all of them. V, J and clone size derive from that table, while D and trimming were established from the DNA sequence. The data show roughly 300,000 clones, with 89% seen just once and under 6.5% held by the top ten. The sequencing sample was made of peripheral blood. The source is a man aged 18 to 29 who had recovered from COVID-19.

The CDR3 DNA reads TGTGCCAGCAGCCAAGAGGGCCAGGGGCTGGGCACTGAAGCTTTCTTT. Its translation is CASSQEGQGLGTEAFF. J is TRBJ1-1 and V is TRBV4-2; perhaps TRBD1 as D (6 bases). The CDR3 length is 16 residues. The germline gives CDR1 LGHNA, CDR2 YNFKEQ. The ends were cut back, 0 bases at V and 4 bases at J, with 15 bases in the middle.